A selection of T cell receptor beta chains follows, all from one sample in a study of blood T cell repertoires in COVID-19. TCRdb's table, derived via immunoSEQ multiplex PCR, lists solely in-frame clones and lacks some. The sample includes over 250,000 clones, roughly 90% of them seen just once. Sequenced material: PBMCs or T cells enriched from blood (not recorded which). The origin of the receptors is a woman in her sixties who had recovered from COVID-19. The CDR3 runs from the conserved cysteine through the conserved F or W. A D gene is named only where the DNA matches it firmly. Size is omitted from some rows. Given values are once, few, many or a class for expanded clones.

TRBD1,TRBV28,-,TRBJ2-7,TGTGCCAGCAGCTCTCCGGGACAGTTTTACGAGCAGTACTTC,CASSSPGQFYEQYF
-,TRBV5-1,-,TRBJ2-7,TGCGCCAGCAGCTTGGGCTCCGACAGAACCTACGAGCAGTACTTC,CASSLGSDRTYEQYF
-,TRBV18,few,TRBJ1-1,TGTGCCAGCTCACCAGGGCAGGAGGGGACAGCTTTCTTT,CASSPGQEGTAFF
-,TRBV11-1,-,TRBJ2-1,TGTGCCAGCAGCTCAGGGGCCTTTAATGAGCAGTTCTTC,CASSSGAFNEQFF
-,TRBV6-4,-,TRBJ2-2,TGTGCCAGCACCCCGCGGGGGAACACCGGGGAGCTGTTTTTT,CASTPRGNTGELFF
-,TRBV4-1,-,TRBJ1-1,TGCGCCAGCAGCCAAGGACAGGAGCTCGCTGAAGCTTTCTTT,CASSQGQELAEAFF
-,TRBV28,-,TRBJ1-4,TGTGCCAGCAGTTTAGGAGGCACTAATGAAAAACTGTTTTTT,CASSLGGTNEKLFF
TRBD2,TRBV3-1/TRBV3-2,-,TRBJ2-2,TGTGCCAGCAGCCAAGATTATCTAGCGGGAGTGTCCGGGGAGCTGTTTTTT,CASSQDYLAGVSGELFF
-,TRBV6-5,-,TRBJ1-6,TGTGCCAGCTCACAGGGTTCCCGTTCACCCCTCCACTTT,CASSQGSRSPLHF
TRBD2,TRBV19,-,TRBJ2-7,TGTGCCAGCCAGCGGGACCCGCGGGGAGCCTACGAGCAGTACTTC,CASQRDPRGAYEQYF
TRBD2,TRBV7-9,-,TRBJ2-1,TGTGCCAGCAGCCCCCCCCCGCGACTAGCCGTTTACAATGAGCAGTTCTTC,CASSPPPRLAVYNEQFF
TRBD1,TRBV7-2,-,TRBJ1-2,TGTGCCAGCAGCTTGGGAAACAGGGGGCTTGGCTACACCTTC,CASSLGNRGLGYTF